The next 32 T cell receptor beta chains were all read from a single sample in a study of PD-L1 blockade in urothelial cancer. This table comes from immunoSEQ multiplex PCR, and its TCRdb copy is limited to in-frame clones, with some not included. The sample lists around 110,000 clones, around 90% occurring once. Time point: peripheral blood 6 weeks after treatment start. Sequencing used PBMCs, obtained around atezolizumab (anti-PD-L1) treatment. These receptors all stem from a man aged 55-75 years with urothelial cancer.

The gene calls are TRBV7-2 and TRBJ1-6; D is ambiguous. The V gene lost 5 bases and the J gene lost 4 bases, with 6 bases spanning the gap. This CDR3 comprises 13 residues. Germline V lookup: CDR1 SGHTA, CDR2 FQGNSA. The CDR3 bases are TGTGCCAGCAGCCCGGGGTATAATTCACCCCTCCACTTT. Protein: CASSPGYNSPLHF.

DNA of the CDR3: TGTGCCAGCAGTTATTTAGGGCAGGGTAATTCACCCCTCCACTTT. Amino acids: CASSYLGQGNSPLHF. The chain joins TRBV6-6 to TRBJ1-6; D is perhaps TRBD1 (5 bases). This CDR3 contains 15 residues. Trimming pared 3 bases from V and 6 bases from J, leaving 12 bases between. CDR1 is MNHNY, CDR2 SVGAGI, per germline (reference sequence).

The J gene is TRBJ2-1, the V gene TRBV4-3; TRBD2 matches 11 bases. V shed 4 bases, J shed 7 bases, and the junction held 6 bases outside the gene matches. Per germline, CDR1 LGHNA and CDR2 YSLEER. This CDR3 has 15 amino acids. DNA of the CDR3: TGCGCCAGCAGCCGCGGGACTAGCGGTACAAATGAGCAGTTCTTC. Translated: CASSRGTSGTNEQFF.

This sequence joins TRBV10-3 and TRBJ1-2; TRBD1 matches at 9 bases. Germline values: CDR1 ENHRY, CDR2 SYGVKD. After removal of 2 bases from V and 3 bases from J, the junction contained 4 bases not matched to a gene. The CDR3 runs to 15 residues. As DNA, the CDR3 is TGTGCCATCAGTGAGACAAGGACAGGGGACTATGGCTACACCTTC. Amino acids: CAISETRTGDYGYTF.

V usage is TRBV19 and J usage is TRBJ2-2; 8 positions agree with TRBD2. CDR3 length: 16 amino acids. J lost 4 bases, V lost 4 bases, and 8 bases had no gene match. Germline-derived CDR1 and CDR2 are LNHDA and SQIVND (reference sequence). The CDR3 here is CASSNAGGARTGELFF. As DNA, the CDR3 is TGTGCCAGTAGTAATGCGGGAGGAGCACGCACCGGGGAGCTGTTTTTT.

This clone was counted only a few times. This chain joins TRBV4-1 and TRBJ2-5; D might be TRBD2 (5 bases). In germline, CDR1 is MGHRA, CDR2 YSYEKL. The CDR3 consists of 15 residues. Trimming took 0 bases from V and 7 from J, leaving 15 bases between them. CDR3 sequence reads: CASSQDSEGAGTQYF. CDR3 nucleotides: TGCGCCAGCAGCCAAGATTCTGAGGGTGCAGGGACCCAGTACTTC.

The V gene is TRBV7-2, the J gene TRBJ2-3; tentative D call: TRBD1 (7 bases). V lost 3 bases to trimming and J lost 4 bases, with 17 bases between them. The CDR3 has 16 amino acids. Germline V gene data show CDR1 as SGHTA and CDR2 as FQGNSA. Written as DNA, the CDR3 is TGTGCCAGCAGCTTCGGAGGGGGCAGTTTTCCAGATACGCAGTATTTT. Translating it yields CASSFGGGSFPDTQYF.

J is TRBJ2-6 and V is TRBV15, with TRBD2 as a possible D gene (5 bases). The CDR3 runs 15 residues. Trimming took 6 bases from V and 0 from J, leaving 9 bases between them. Germline-derived CDR1 and CDR2 are LNHNV and YYDKDF (reference sequence). The CDR3 region is CATSAGISGANVLTF. CDR3 in DNA: TGTGCCACCAGTGCCGGGATCTCTGGGGCCAACGTCCTGACTTTC.

CDR3 sequence reads: CASSLLAEAYNEQFF. The CDR3 nucleotides read TGTGCCAGCTCTCTACTAGCGGAAGCTTACAATGAGCAGTTCTTC. The chain employs TRBV18 and TRBJ2-1, with 8 bases identical to TRBD2. The CDR3 extends over 15 amino acids. The trim removed 6 bases at V and 4 bases at J, leaving 8 bases unmatched. CDR1 is KGHSH, CDR2 LQKENI, per germline.

The V gene is TRBV6-5, the J gene TRBJ1-1, with 9 bases identical to TRBD1. V was pared by 6 bases and J by 4 bases, with 6 bases of the junction left unmatched. Germline-derived CDR1 and CDR2 are MNHEY and SVGAGI. The CDR3 consists of 14 residues. The CDR3 sequence: CASRERTGATEAFF. DNA for the CDR3: TGTGCCAGCAGAGAAAGGACAGGGGCCACTGAAGCTTTCTTT.

The J gene is TRBJ2-5, the V gene TRBV25-1; D remains unclear. Deletions cut 3 bases from V and 1 base from J, with 12 bases between. Per the germline V gene, CDR1 is MGHDK and CDR2 is SYGVNS. There are 15 residues in the CDR3. The chain's CDR3 is CASSDDNWIQETQYF. CDR3 bases: TGTGCCAGCAGTGATGACAATTGGATCCAAGAGACCCAGTACTTC.

The chain is built from TRBV11-3 and TRBJ2-7, with TRBD1 matching over 11 bases. V trimming: 5 bases; J trimming: 4 bases; junction bases outside the gene matches: 7. The CDR3 runs to 15 residues. CDR1 is SGHNT and CDR2 is YENEEA in the germline V gene. The CDR3 sequence is CASSEGTGGIYEQYF. CDR3 nucleotide sequence: TGTGCCAGCAGCGAAGGGACAGGGGGAATTTACGAGCAGTACTTC.

The chain has TRBV11-2 and TRBJ2-7; the match to TRBD2 covers 7 bases. Per germline, CDR1 SGHAT and CDR2 FQNNGV. The trim removed 5 bases at V and 2 bases at J, leaving 12 bases unmatched. CDR3 length: 16 residues. As DNA, the CDR3 is TGTGCCAGCAGCCCCCTCCGGGGCGGGGGTACCTACGAGCAGTACTTC. This translates into CASSPLRGGGTYEQYF.

This chain connects TRBV6-5 to TRBJ2-2; 7 nucleotides line up with TRBD1. CDR1 MNHEY and CDR2 SVGAGI come from the germline V gene. This CDR3 comprises 14 residues. In DNA, the CDR3 is TGTGCGACTTGGACAGGACAAGACACCGGGGAGCTGTTTTTT. Amino acid sequence: CATWTGQDTGELFF.

The rearrangement uses TRBV5-1 and TRBJ2-7, with D hard to call. This CDR3 is built from 11 residues. Germline lookup yields CDR1 SGHRS and CDR2 YFSETQ. V gave up 3 bases and J gave up 2 bases, with 3 bases separating them. The CDR3 region is CASSSTYEQYF. DNA of the CDR3: TGCGCCAGCAGCTCCACCTACGAGCAGTACTTC.

V is TRBV7-9 and J is TRBJ2-3, with D maybe TRBD2 (6 bases). CDR1 and CDR2 (germline): SEHNR, FQNEAQ (reference sequence). With 5 bases removed from V and 4 bases from J, the gap between germline ends came to 13 bases. The CDR3 is 14 amino acids. In DNA form, the CDR3 reads TGTGCCAGCAGCCCCCGGAGGGACGCAGATACGCAGTATTTT. As protein: CASSPRRDADTQYF. The full variable domain, with the rest looked up from reference TRBV7-9 and TRBJ2-3, is DTGVSQNPRHKITKRGQNVTFRCDPISEHNRLYWYRQTLGQGPEFLTYFQNEAQLEKSRLLSDRFSAERPKGSFSTLEIQRTEQGDSAMYLCASSPRRDADTQYFGPGTRLTVL.

This clone was picked up one time. The chain links TRBV5-4 to TRBJ1-3; 7 bases fit TRBD1. The CDR3 sequence is 16 residues long. Germline CDR1 is SGHNT and CDR2 is YYREEE (reference sequence). After removal of 4 bases from V and 2 bases from J, the junction contained 9 bases not matched to a gene. In DNA form, the CDR3 reads TGTGCCAGCAGCAGAGGTACAGGGGTAACTGGAAACACCATATATTTT. It is translated as CASSRGTGVTGNTIYF.

The chain combines TRBV10-3 with TRBJ2-1, with D hard to call. CDR1 is ENHRY and CDR2 is SYGVKD in the germline V gene. The CDR3 covers 12 residues. Trimming took 4 bases from V and 2 from J, leaving 3 bases between them. The CDR3 region has the DNA TGTGCCATCAGTGTAACCTACAATGAGCAGTTCTTC. It specifies CAISVTYNEQFF.

The chain joins TRBV5-4 to TRBJ2-1, with 9 bases matching TRBD2. The germline V gene encodes CDR1 SGHNT and CDR2 YYREEE (reference sequence). There are 15 residues in the CDR3. Trimming took 1 base from V and 8 from J; bases not matched to a gene: 7. DNA for the CDR3: TGTGCCAGCAGCTTGTTGGCGGGAGGGATAGATGAGCAGTTCTTC. Its translation is CASSLLAGGIDEQFF.

The J gene is TRBJ1-2, the V gene TRBV28; D is perhaps TRBD1 (6 bases). The germline CDR1 and CDR2 sequences are MDHEN and SYDVKM. This CDR3 has 12 amino acids. Trimming took off 5 bases at V and 7 bases at J, with 11 bases between the two ends. The CDR3 spells CASSLTGTGYTF. The CDR3 bases are TGTGCCAGCAGTCTCACAGGGACTGGCTACACCTTC.

Only one count was recorded for this clone. This chain joins TRBV5-4 and TRBJ1-2, with TRBD1 identical over 7 bases. The CDR3 totals 14 residues. CDR1 is SGHNT, CDR2 YYREEE, per germline (reference sequence). Trimming took 4 bases from V and 1 from J; bases not matched to a gene: 4. CDR3 sequence reads: CASSPRDSNYGYTF. CDR3 sequence (DNA): TGTGCCAGCAGCCCCAGGGACAGTAACTATGGCTACACCTTC.

The V call is TRBV7-8, the J call TRBJ1-2, with D unclear. Trimming removed 4 bases at V and 1 base at J, with 7 bases between. Germline V gives CDR1 SGHVS, CDR2 FQNEAQ. The CDR3 has 13 residues. CDR3 protein: CASSSLDNYGYTF. The CDR3 DNA reads TGTGCCAGCAGCTCACTCGATAACTATGGCTACACCTTC. The whole variable domain, filled in from reference TRBV7-8 and TRBJ1-2, reads GAGVSQSPRYKVAKRGQDVALRCDPISGHVSLFWYQQALGQGPEFLTYFQNEAQLDKSGLPSDRFFAERPEGSVSTLKIQRTQQEDSAVYLCASSSLDNYGYTFGSGTRLTVV.

The CDR3 sequence is CSVDGGGGEQFF. DNA of the CDR3: TGCAGCGTTGATGGGGGGGGTGGTGAGCAGTTCTTC. V gene TRBV29-1 combines with J gene TRBJ2-1; 7 bases line up with TRBD2. CDR1 and CDR2 from the germline V gene are SQVTM and ANQGSEA. With 3 bases clipped from V and 9 bases from J, the junction kept 5 bases outside the gene matches. The length of the CDR3 is 12 residues.

The rearrangement links TRBV28 to TRBJ2-4, with TRBD2 matching over 8 bases. CDR1 and CDR2 from the germline V gene are MDHEN and SYDVKM. The ends lost 1 base at V and 8 bases at J; junction bases unmatched: 4. This CDR3 spans 14 amino acids. This chain's CDR3 is CASSLSLAGHIQYF. The CDR3 bases are TGTGCCAGCAGTTTATCCCTAGCGGGCCACATTCAGTACTTC.

The rearrangement links TRBV9 to TRBJ1-2; maybe TRBD1 (5 bases). Germline CDR1 and CDR2: SGDLS and YYNGEE. The V end was cut by 4 bases, the J end by 6 bases, with 16 bases between. The CDR3 totals 14 residues. This chain's CDR3 is CASSPRGGGDGYTF. The CDR3 nucleotides are TGTGCCAGCAGCCCCCGTGGGGGAGGGGATGGCTACACCTTC.

V gene TRBV10-3 combines with J gene TRBJ2-5, with 7 bases that match TRBD2. V lost 2 bases to trimming and J lost 2 bases; unmatched junction nucleotides: 8. Germline V CDR1 and CDR2: ENHRY, SYGVKD. The CDR3 runs to 16 residues. The CDR3 reads CAISEMFSGEQETQYF. CDR3 DNA: TGTGCCATCAGTGAGATGTTCAGCGGGGAGCAAGAGACCCAGTACTTC.

This clone turned up a few times. V is TRBV27 and J is TRBJ2-7; TRBD2 agrees at 7 bases. The V gene's germline CDR1 is MNHEY and CDR2 SMNVEV (reference sequence). The CDR3 sequence is 15 residues long. After removal of 1 base from V and 1 base from J, the junction contained 4 bases not matched to a gene. The CDR3 protein is CASSLFEGGSYEQYF. The DNA of the CDR3 is TGTGCCAGCAGTTTATTTGAGGGAGGGTCCTACGAGCAGTACTTC.

This chain uses TRBV25-1 with TRBJ1-2; D is perhaps TRBD1 (5 bases). The germline V gene has CDR1 MGHDK and CDR2 SYGVNS. V lost 1 base and J lost 6, with 18 bases in between. The CDR3 is 16 amino acids. CDR3 amino acids: CASSESPHGWGDGYTF. As DNA, the CDR3 is TGTGCCAGCAGTGAATCCCCCCATGGCTGGGGCGATGGCTACACCTTC.

The rearrangement joins TRBV2 to TRBJ1-2; tentatively, D is TRBD1 (6 bases). This CDR3 has 15 residues. From germline, CDR1 is SNHLY and CDR2 FYNNEI. The V gene lost 1 base and the J gene lost 5 bases, with 14 bases spanning the gap. The CDR3 spells CASSEGTEPSYGYTF. Written as DNA, the CDR3 is TGTGCCAGCAGTGAAGGGACAGAGCCCTCGTATGGCTACACCTTC. Using reference TRBV2 and TRBJ1-2 for the parts outside the CDR3, the full variable domain is EPEVTQTPSHQVTQMGQEVILRCVPISNHLYFYWYRQILGQKVEFLVSFYNNEISEKSEIFDDQFSVERPDGSNFTLKIRSTKLEDSAMYFCASSEGTEPSYGYTFGSGTRLTVV.

The chain recombines TRBV20-1 with TRBJ2-5; a weak D match, TRBD2 (5 bases). The CDR3 runs 11 residues. V lost 6 bases, J lost 4 bases, and 9 bases lay in between. The germline V gene has CDR1 DFQATT and CDR2 SNEGSKA (reference sequence). CDR3 DNA: TGCAGTGCCACTGGGAGAGAGACCCAGTACTTC. It specifies CSATGRETQYF.

This sequence joins TRBV30 and TRBJ2-7, with no clear D. The CDR3 totals 14 residues. Trimming pared 5 bases from V and 0 bases from J, leaving 14 bases between. The germline V gene encodes CDR1 GTSNPN and CDR2 SVGIG (reference sequence). CDR3 residues: CAWSGEALSYEQYF. CDR3 sequence (DNA): TGTGCCTGGTCCGGAGAAGCACTCTCCTACGAGCAGTACTTC.

J is TRBJ1-1 and V is TRBV14; D gene uncertain. This CDR3 comprises 13 residues. Germline assignment: CDR1 SGHDN and CDR2 FVKESK. Between the trimmed V and J ends, which lost 4 bases and 4 bases, there was a span of 10 bases. The CDR3 nucleotides read TGTGCCAGCAGCCCCTTAGGAGGCACTGAAGCTTTCTTT. Residues: CASSPLGGTEAFF.